The 22 T cell receptor beta chains below all came from one sample that was sequenced in a study of blood T cell repertoires in COVID-19. TCRdb's table, derived via immunoSEQ multiplex PCR, lists solely in-frame clones and lacks some. This table has about 110,000 clones, roughly 84% appearing once. The source material was peripheral blood. These receptors all come from a woman aged 45-59 years with acute or convalescent COVID-19.

The V call is TRBV24-1, the J call TRBJ2-1, with 9 positions matching TRBD1. Trimming at V came to 3 bases and at J to 4 bases, leaving 6 bases not matched to a gene. Germline V gives CDR1 KGHDR, CDR2 SFDVKD. CDR3 length: 16 residues. CDR3 in amino acids: CATSDGSGQGYNEQFF. In DNA form, the CDR3 reads TGTGCCACCAGTGATGGATCTGGACAGGGGTACAATGAGCAGTTCTTC.

The CDR3 nucleotides are TGTGCCAGCAGACAGGACGTAACCTACGAGCAGTACTTC. Its translation: CASRQDVTYEQYF. The chain carries TRBV6-5 and TRBJ2-7, with D maybe TRBD1 (5 bases). Trimming stripped 6 bases from V and 2 bases from J, with 11 bases between. CDR3 length: 13 amino acids. Germline V gene data show CDR1 as MNHEY and CDR2 as SVGAGI.

V gene TRBV7-2 combines with J gene TRBJ2-7; 7 bases fit TRBD2. Germline trimming cut 4 bases from V and 2 bases from J; bases unmatched to any gene: 5. Germline V gene sequence: CDR1 SGHTA, CDR2 FQGNSA. The CDR3 sequence is 14 residues long. The CDR3 loop reads CASSSMGGAYEQYF. The CDR3 DNA reads TGTGCCAGCAGCTCAATGGGGGGGGCCTACGAGCAGTACTTC. The full variable domain, with the rest looked up from reference TRBV7-2 and TRBJ2-7, is GAGVSQSPSNKVTEKGKDVELRCDPISGHTALYWYRQSLGQGLEFLIYFQGNSAPDKSGLPSDRFSAERTGGSVSTLTIQRTQQEDSAVYLCASSSMGGAYEQYFGPGTRLTVT.

This clone was seen a single time. This rearrangement joins TRBV9 to TRBJ2-5; a weak D match, TRBD1 (6 bases). Germline V gene lookup returns CDR1 SGDLS and CDR2 YYNGEE. Trimming took 3 bases from V and 1 from J, leaving 7 bases between them. The CDR3 has 13 amino acids. This chain's CDR3 is CASSGGPQETQYF. For the CDR3, the DNA is TGTGCCAGCAGCGGGGGGCCCCAAGAGACCCAGTACTTC. The full variable domain, with the rest looked up from reference TRBV9 and TRBJ2-5, is DSGVTQTPKHLITATGQRVTLRCSPRSGDLSVYWYQQSLDQGLQFLIQYYNGEERAKGNILERFSAQQFPDLHSELNLSSLELGDSALYFCASSGGPQETQYFGPGTRLLVL.

The chain recombines TRBV19 with TRBJ1-2; D remains unclear. The CDR3 covers 14 residues. Trimming took 3 bases from V and 1 from J, leaving 9 bases between them. CDR1 and CDR2 from the germline V gene are LNHDA and SQIVND (reference sequence). The CDR3 nucleotides are TGTGCCAGTAGTATCCGCAGTTTTAACTATGGCTACACCTTC. As protein: CASSIRSFNYGYTF.

This clone has more than one count but fewer than ten. The V and J genes are TRBV6-5 and TRBJ1-1; D is uncertain. Germline values: CDR1 MNHEY, CDR2 SVGAGI. The CDR3 runs 12 residues. V was clipped by 6 bases and J by 5 bases, with 10 bases between them. The CDR3 region is CASSGRETEAFF. The CDR3 region has the DNA TGTGCCAGCAGCGGACGGGAGACTGAAGCTTTCTTT.

The chain combines TRBV15 with TRBJ1-5; unclear D gene. The CDR3 loop spans 17 amino acids. V was cut by 1 base and J by 3 bases, with 16 bases left in between. Looked up from germline, CDR1 is LNHNV and CDR2 is YYDKDF (reference sequence). CDR3 coding DNA: TGTGCCACCAGCAGAGGCCCCTTGGACTCGCACAATCAGCCCCAGCATTTT. Protein sequence: CATSRGPLDSHNQPQHF.

This chain connects TRBV19 to TRBJ1-3; 7 positions agree with TRBD1. Germline assignment: CDR1 LNHDA and CDR2 SQIVND (reference sequence). The CDR3 contains 15 residues. V dropped 6 bases and J dropped 0; count of bases not matched to a gene: 5. The CDR3 is CASRGTAGSGNTIYF. The CDR3 DNA reads TGTGCCAGTAGGGGGACAGCAGGCTCTGGAAACACCATATATTTT.

This CDR3 reads CASSELGARTEAFF. CDR3 DNA sequence: TGTGCCAGCAGTGAATTGGGGGCCCGGACTGAAGCTTTCTTT. The chain joins TRBV6-1 to TRBJ1-1; TRBD1 is a possible D gene (6 bases). Trimming removed 2 bases at V and 5 bases at J, with 12 bases between. Looked up from germline, CDR1 is MNHNS and CDR2 is SASEGT. The CDR3 loop spans 14 amino acids.

The J gene is TRBJ2-7, the V gene TRBV5-6; 7 bases are a match to TRBD2. The germline CDR1 and CDR2 sequences are SGHDT and YYEEEE. CDR3 length: 15 amino acids. Trimming cost V 4 bases and J 5 bases; bases outside gene matches: 12. CDR3 in DNA: TGTGCCAGCAGCCGATTCCCAATGGCGGGGGACGAGCAGTACTTC. Translated, it gives CASSRFPMAGDEQYF. Based on the CDR3 plus reference TRBV5-6 and TRBJ2-7, the full variable domain is DAGVTQSPTHLIKTRGQQVTLRCSPKSGHDTVSWYQQALGQGPQFIFQYYEEEERQRGNFPDRFSGHQFPNYSSELNVNALLLGDSALYLCASSRFPMAGDEQYFGPGTRLTVT.

This clone was counted once. The chain recombines TRBV5-5 with TRBJ2-2; 8 nucleotides agree with TRBD1. The trim removed 3 bases at V and 0 bases at J, leaving 4 bases unmatched. Germline V gene lookup returns CDR1 SGHKS and CDR2 YYEKEE (reference sequence). The CDR3 covers 16 residues. Written as DNA, the CDR3 is TGTGCCAGCAGCTCAACAGGGGGAACGAACACCGGGGAGCTGTTTTTT. It encodes CASSSTGGTNTGELFF. Full variable domain (rest looked up from reference TRBV5-5 and TRBJ2-2): DAGVTQSPTHLIKTRGQQVTLRCSPISGHKSVSWYQQVLGQGPQFIFQYYEKEERGRGNFPDRFSARQFPNYSSELNVNALLLGDSALYLCASSSTGGTNTGELFFGEGSRLTVL.

This clone was counted a few times. J is TRBJ1-1 and V is TRBV18; 7 bases agree with TRBD1. The V segment lost 5 bases and the J segment 4 bases; nucleotides outside the gene matches: 7. Germline CDR1 reads KGHSH; CDR2 reads LQKENI. The CDR3 extends over 14 amino acids. The CDR3 bases are TGTGCCAGCTCAGATCGACAGGGTTTCACTGAAGCTTTCTTT. Residues: CASSDRQGFTEAFF. The entire variable domain, with the rest obtained from reference TRBV18 and TRBJ1-1, is as follows: NAGVMQNPRHLVRRRGQEARLRCSPMKGHSHVYWYRQLPEEGLKFMVYLQKENIIDESGMPKERFSAEFPKEGPSILRIQQVVRGDSAAYFCASSDRQGFTEAFFGQGTRLTVV.

The CDR3 sequence is CASSQSRDRERFYGYTF. The CDR3 DNA sequence: TGCGCCAGCAGTCAGTCCCGGGACAGGGAAAGGTTCTATGGCTACACCTTC. V gene TRBV23-1 combines with J gene TRBJ1-2, with 9 bases lining up with TRBD1. TRBV23-1 is given ORF status, its function remaining uncertain. This CDR3 has 17 amino acids. Germline trimming cut 3 bases from V and 4 bases from J; bases unmatched to any gene: 12.

This clone has a handful of counts. The sample carries other DNA sequences with the same CDR3. V gene TRBV6-1 combines with J gene TRBJ1-2, with D perhaps matching TRBD1 (5 bases). V was trimmed by 2 bases and J by 4 bases, leaving 5 bases between them. This CDR3 spans 12 amino acids. The germline V gene has CDR1 MNHNS and CDR2 SASEGT. CDR3: CASSEQGYGYTF. The CDR3 region has the DNA TGTGCCAGCAGTGAACAGGGCTATGGCTACACCTTC.

This clone was detected only once. The rearrangement joins TRBV7-2 to TRBJ1-2; tentative D call: TRBD1 (6 bases). Trimming took 4 bases from V and 4 from J, leaving 19 bases between them. This CDR3 has 16 residues. Looked up from germline, CDR1 is SGHTA and CDR2 is FQGNSA. CDR3 in amino acids: CASSSIRTASFYGYTF. In DNA, the CDR3 is TGTGCCAGCAGCTCAATCCGGACAGCTTCCTTCTATGGCTACACCTTC.

The chain combines TRBV6-5 with TRBJ2-3; TRBD2 aligns across 9 bases. The germline gives CDR1 MNHEY, CDR2 SVGAGI. This CDR3 contains 14 residues. With V trimmed by 9 bases and J by 2 bases, 6 bases remained unmatched. CDR3 DNA: TGTGCCAGTACTAGCGGGCCTACCACAGATACGCAGTATTTT. It encodes CASTSGPTTDTQYF.

V gene TRBV6-1 combines with J gene TRBJ1-1, with TRBD1 matching over 12 bases. Unmatched junction bases numbered 5, after V lost 3 bases and J lost 6 bases. The germline CDR1 and CDR2 sequences are MNHNS and SASEGT. This CDR3 has 15 amino acids. CDR3 residues: CASSDLGTGGSEAFF. The DNA for the CDR3 is TGTGCCAGCAGTGACCTCGGGACAGGGGGCTCTGAAGCTTTCTTT.

The chain combines TRBV2 with TRBJ1-1, with 9 bases fitting TRBD1. V dropped 4 bases and J dropped 4; count of bases not matched to a gene: 10. The CDR3 length is 16 residues. Germline V gene lookup returns CDR1 SNHLY and CDR2 FYNNEI. This CDR3 is CASSVGTGTGSTEAFF. The DNA of the CDR3 is TGTGCCAGCAGTGTGGGGACCGGGACAGGGAGCACTGAAGCTTTCTTT. Complete variable domain (other parts from reference TRBV2 and TRBJ1-1): EPEVTQTPSHQVTQMGQEVILRCVPISNHLYFYWYRQILGQKVEFLVSFYNNEISEKSEIFDDQFSVERPDGSNFTLKIRSTKLEDSAMYFCASSVGTGTGSTEAFFGQGTRLTVV.

This chain links TRBV9 with TRBJ1-4; D gene uncertain. The CDR3 sequence is 15 residues long. V dropped 3 bases and J dropped 4 bases, with 13 bases sitting between them. CDR1 is SGDLS, CDR2 YYNGEE, per germline. The CDR3 is CASSAGVGFNEKLFF. CDR3 in DNA: TGTGCCAGCAGCGCCGGGGTTGGGTTTAATGAAAAACTGTTTTTT. Filled out from reference TRBV9 and TRBJ1-4, the complete variable domain reads DSGVTQTPKHLITATGQRVTLRCSPRSGDLSVYWYQQSLDQGLQFLIQYYNGEERAKGNILERFSAQQFPDLHSELNLSSLELGDSALYFCASSAGVGFNEKLFFGSGTQLSVL.

V and J are TRBV19 and TRBJ1-1, with D perhaps TRBD1 (5 bases). V shed 3 bases and J shed 1 base, with 12 bases lying between them. Germline assignment: CDR1 LNHDA and CDR2 SQIVND (reference sequence). CDR3 length: 15 residues. The CDR3 region has the DNA TGTGCCAGTAGTATTAGCGGGACTGGGAACACTGAAGCTTTCTTT. Translating it yields CASSISGTGNTEAFF.

The chain combines TRBV3-1 (or the pseudogene TRBV3-2) with TRBJ1-5; D remains unclear. Trimming stripped 1 base from V and 0 bases from J, with 13 bases between. The germline V gene encodes CDR1 LGHDT and CDR2 YNNKEL (reference sequence). The CDR3 extends over 17 amino acids. The CDR3 region is CASSQGSGDYSNQPQHF. The DNA of the CDR3 is TGTGCCAGCAGCCAAGGGTCCGGGGATTATAGCAATCAGCCCCAGCATTTT.

The chain carries TRBV3-1 (or the pseudogene TRBV3-2) and TRBJ2-3, with no clear D. Germline-derived CDR1 and CDR2 are LGHDT and YNNKEL (reference sequence). Trimming left V 3 bases short and J 2 bases short, with 9 bases between. The CDR3 runs to 14 residues. CDR3 sequence: CASSHLGSTDTQYF. The CDR3 coding sequence is TGTGCCAGCAGCCATCTGGGCTCCACAGATACGCAGTATTTT.